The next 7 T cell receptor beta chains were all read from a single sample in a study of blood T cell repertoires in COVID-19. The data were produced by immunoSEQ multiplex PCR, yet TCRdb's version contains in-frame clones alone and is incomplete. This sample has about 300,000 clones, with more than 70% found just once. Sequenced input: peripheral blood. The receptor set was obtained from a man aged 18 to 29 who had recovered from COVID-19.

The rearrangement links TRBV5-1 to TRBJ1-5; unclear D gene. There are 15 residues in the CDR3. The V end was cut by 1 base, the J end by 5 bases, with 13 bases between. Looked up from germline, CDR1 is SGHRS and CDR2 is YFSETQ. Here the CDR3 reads CASSLFSGGDQPQHF. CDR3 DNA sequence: TGCGCCAGCAGCTTGTTTTCAGGTGGTGATCAGCCCCAGCATTTT.

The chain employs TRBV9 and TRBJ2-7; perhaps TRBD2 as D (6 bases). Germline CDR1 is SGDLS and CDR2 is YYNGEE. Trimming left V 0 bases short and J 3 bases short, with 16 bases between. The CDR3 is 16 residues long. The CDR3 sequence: CASSVDPNRGSYEQYF. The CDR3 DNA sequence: TGTGCCAGCAGCGTAGACCCCAATCGGGGGAGCTACGAGCAGTACTTC.

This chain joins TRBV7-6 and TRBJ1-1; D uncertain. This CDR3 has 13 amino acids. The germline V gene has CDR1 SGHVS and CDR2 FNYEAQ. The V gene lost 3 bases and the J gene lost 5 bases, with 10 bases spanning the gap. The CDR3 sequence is CASSFKGATEAFF. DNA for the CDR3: TGTGCCAGCAGCTTTAAAGGAGCTACTGAAGCTTTCTTT.

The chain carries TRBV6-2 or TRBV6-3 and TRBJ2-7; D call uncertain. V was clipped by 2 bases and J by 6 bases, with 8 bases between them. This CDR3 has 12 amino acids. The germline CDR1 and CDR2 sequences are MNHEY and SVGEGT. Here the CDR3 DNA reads TGTGCCAGCAGTTACGGGCAGGCCGAGCAGTACTTC. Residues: CASSYGQAEQYF.

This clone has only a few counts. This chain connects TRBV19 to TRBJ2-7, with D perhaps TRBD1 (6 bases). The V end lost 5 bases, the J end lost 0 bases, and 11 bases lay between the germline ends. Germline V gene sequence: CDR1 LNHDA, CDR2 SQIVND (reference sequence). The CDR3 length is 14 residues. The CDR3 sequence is CASSGQGSSYEQYF. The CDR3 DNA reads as TGTGCCAGTAGTGGCCAGGGGAGCTCCTACGAGCAGTACTTC.

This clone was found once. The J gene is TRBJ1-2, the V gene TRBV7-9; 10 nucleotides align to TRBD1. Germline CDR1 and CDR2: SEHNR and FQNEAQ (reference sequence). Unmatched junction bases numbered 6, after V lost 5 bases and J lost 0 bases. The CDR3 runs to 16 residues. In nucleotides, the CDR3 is TGTGCCAGCAGCCGGGGACAGGGGCTAGCTAACTATGGCTACACCTTC. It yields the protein CASSRGQGLANYGYTF. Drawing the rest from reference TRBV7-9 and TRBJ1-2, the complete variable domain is DTGVSQNPRHKITKRGQNVTFRCDPISEHNRLYWYRQTLGQGPEFLTYFQNEAQLEKSRLLSDRFSAERPKGSFSTLEIQRTEQGDSAMYLCASSRGQGLANYGYTFGSGTRLTVV.

CDR3 region: CASKRLAAYNEQFF. CDR3 sequence (DNA): TGTGCCAGCAAAAGACTAGCGGCCTACAATGAGCAGTTCTTC. The rearrangement joins TRBV6-4 to TRBJ2-1, with 9 bases identical to TRBD2. The CDR3 extends over 14 amino acids. With 7 bases clipped from V and 2 bases from J, the junction kept 3 bases outside the gene matches. Germline V gives CDR1 MRHNA, CDR2 SNTAGT.